This section outlines one TCR beta chain sequence together with its context. What it recognizes is unknown. The sample contains more than one DNA sequence encoding this CDR3. This sample is part of a study of OX40 agonist ivuxolimab in advanced cancers. Looked up from germline, CDR1 is ENHRY and CDR2 is SYGVKD. The CDR3 runs 12 residues. The V gene lost 0 bases and the J gene lost 9 bases, with 6 bases spanning the gap. Study-wide results and limits: Circulating CD4+ and CD8+ T cells showed clonal expansion by week 6 at 0.1 to 3.0 mg/kg. Some nonresponders also had low normalized T-cell clonal expansion.

TCRdb's copy holds only in-frame clones and misses some; the assay was immunoSEQ multiplex PCR. The sample holds fewer than 75,000 clones; about nine tenths are singletons and the top ten take approximately 4%. The receptor was isolated from an adult with an advanced solid tumor such as melanoma, head and neck, liver or kidney cancer. The V and J genes are TRBV10-3 and TRBJ2-1; D possibly corresponds to TRBD2 (6 bases). This specimen was CD4+ or CD8+ T cells sorted from blood, taken in a trial of the OX40 agonist ivuxolimab. Here the CDR3 reads CAISESAGEQFF. CDR3 nucleotide sequence: TGTGCCATCAGTGAGTCAGCGGGTGAGCAGTTCTTC.